This TCR beta chain came from a study of identical twins. Broader study findings: Excess sharing by twins proved weaker in beta out-of-frame sequences. There was an excess of low generation probability in the out-of-frame alpha sequences that twins shared.

Per germline, CDR1 SGHVS and CDR2 FQNEAQ. The CDR3 is 14 residues long. The trim removed 7 bases at V and 3 bases at J, leaving 8 bases unmatched. This clonotype has only a few counts. Its antigen is unknown. A universal primer site came from template switching; cDNA carried unique molecular identifiers. MiXCR, applied by TCRdb to the 5' RACE reads, yields one record per CDR3 protein. The table records 400,000 to 650,000 distinct CDR3 sequences, 22% of them present only once. These data were also filed under a second study, of T cells expressing NK-cell markers. That source reports: In a handful of donors, dominant CD3+CD56+NKG2C+ clones formed roughly 1.0-7.5% of CD8+ cells.

The sequenced sample was CD4+ T cells sorted from blood. This TCR derives from a woman under 30 in good health. The chain carries TRBV7-8 and TRBJ1-1, with TRBD1 matching over 7 bases. CDR3 DNA: TGTGCCAGCACTCAGGGGACAGAAGACACTGAAGCTTTCTTT. Translating it yields CASTQGTEDTEAFF. Drawing the rest from reference TRBV7-8 and TRBJ1-1, the complete variable domain is GAGVSQSPRYKVAKRGQDVALRCDPISGHVSLFWYQQALGQGPEFLTYFQNEAQLDKSGLPSDRFFAERPEGSVSTLKIQRTQQEDSAVYLCASTQGTEDTEAFFGQGTRLTVV.